This paragraph reports one T cell receptor (beta chain). There is no known antigen for this receptor. No base-level quality is on record; no much larger clone is a single base apart. Based on the germline V gene, the CDR1 and CDR2 sequences are MGHRA and YSYEKL. V loses 9 bases, J loses 5 bases, and the germline ends lie 14 bases apart. The CDR3 has 13 amino acids, counting the end cysteine and phenylalanine. Solely the CDR3 DNA is kept, with 39 bases framed from the first base. This specimen belongs to a study of T cells in Graves' hyperthyroidism and ophthalmopathy (dated by TCRdb to about 2019). About the investigation overall: Peripheral blood was sampled at the time of initial diagnosis, prior to any treatment. A discovery cohort of roughly 96 patients, approximately 45 with Graves' ophthalmopathy and about 60 with stable Graves' hyperthyroidism, was used to find distinguishing TCR V-J signatures. An independent validation cohort of fewer than 20 hyperthyroidism patients and 17 patients who later progressed to ophthalmopathy tested prospective prediction of ophthalmopathy. The approximately 98 discovery patients were randomly divided into training and test sets at a 7:3 ratio. In addition, the study compared T-cell repertoires in thyroid tissue and in blood from 6 or 7 Graves' hyperthyroidism patients. Following sampling, methimazole starting at 30 mg daily was given to hyperthyroidism patients, and high-dose intravenous methylprednisolone was given to ophthalmopathy patients. TCR Vbeta CDR3 sequencing of 135 peripheral blood samples (around 45 ophthalmopathy, about 75 hyperthyroidism and approximately 17 progressor patients) is reported in the paper.

Beyond this particular receptor, the publication reports: Most expanded thyroid clonotypes (frequency above 0.001) were also detected in blood, a finding suggesting that blood repertoires may reflect thyroid immune responses. In cross-validation, a model built on a 13 V-J signature told ophthalmopathy apart from stable hyperthyroidism with over 85% sensitivity and roughly 81% specificity, and in testing the same model reached 80%/75%. In validation, the model predicted progression to ophthalmopathy a median of about 6.8 months before onset, with approximately 70% sensitivity and nearly 75% specificity. No statistical method was used to set the sample size in advance, and investigators knew the group allocation.

TCR beta CDR3 regions were amplified from RNA transcripts. The TCR CDR3 was subjected to a first round of RT-PCR using the HTBI primer set and the Qiagen OneStep RT-PCR kit. Libraries were constructed in a second round of multiplex PCR, after which size selection and purification were carried out. Sequencing of the libraries was done on an Illumina HiSeq2000 using paired-end 100 bp reads. As for the authors' bioinformatics: SOAPnuke was used to process the raw data, with reads discarded if the reads contained adapters or uncalled bases, had a mean Phred below 15, or lacked an exact constant-primer or identifier match. COPE v1.2.5 was used to merge the high-quality paired reads, and each unique nucleotide sequence was defined as a clonotype. Clonotypes were aligned to IMGT TRBV, TRBD and TRBJ reference segments using MiTCR v1.1. The analysis included only V-J combinations with a frequency above 0.0001, which together covered more than 98% of the repertoires. The TCS score was defined as F50 (clonal expansion) divided by E x V (chaos), with BLOSUM62-based TCRdist calculated between CDR3 peptides within each V-J. Welch's t-statistics and random forest reduced fewer than 550 V-J features to 13, which were used in a naive Bayes classifier (R e1071). TCRdb ran its own pipeline on the public reads, namely fastp trimming at Q25 and MiXCR clone calling, and kept in-frame beta chains. Each entry is one CDR3 protein sequence, shown with its most common DNA and genes. In this record, the V and J calls reflect TCRdb's handling and not the investigators' own analysis. Present in this sample are more than 550,000 distinct CDR3 sequences, roughly 17% of which were seen just once. About a sixth of the sample rests with the top ten.

Stable Graves' hyperthyroidism was defined as the absence of progression to ophthalmopathy over 18 months of follow-up. Hyperthyroidism patients were newly diagnosed, had a disease duration of under 2 months, and were aged 18 to 65 years. Exclusion was applied to patients with uncontrolled infections, other autoimmune diseases, pregnancy or lactation. Diagnoses were based on clinical symptoms, serum thyroxine and TRAb, thyroid ultrasound and orbital computed tomography. PBMCs were separated from around 9.1 ml of fresh peripheral blood using Ficoll-Paque density gradient centrifugation. Total RNA was extracted with Trizol reagent, and quality was checked on an Agilent 2100 Bioanalyzer.

The rearrangement joined TRBV4-1 to TRBJ2-1; too little of a D gene remains to name it. Sequencing was performed on blood. This TCR came from a man aged 45 to 65 with Graves' hyperthyroidism. The CDR3 amino acid sequence is: CASIAGGNNEQFF. Here is the DNA: TGCGCCAGTATAGCAGGCGGTAACAATGAGCAGTTCTTC.